The clone carrying this T cell receptor beta chain was seen many times. Antigen: not known. Germline-derived CDR1 and CDR2 are DFQATT and SNEGSKA (reference sequence). V lost 4 bases and J 1 base, leaving 10 bases between the germline ends. This CDR3 is 13 amino acids long. Investigators profiled TCR beta VDJ and CDR3 from genomic DNA template. TCRdb used MiXCR to reprocess the reads, holding one entry per CDR3 protein. The sample includes some 150,000 distinct CDR3 sequences, less than 45% seen only once; the top ten take over 6.5%. This sample was taken from a study of CD8+CD57+ T cells in acquired aplastic anemia. The wider study: Healthy donors had, on average, roughly 10 million reads for their CD4+ cells. Study findings and constraints: The CD8+ Simpson's diversity of patients and controls was not significantly different. Both patients and controls carried the same twenty-nine CD8+ CDR3 sequences.

Sample: sorted CD4+, CD8+, or CD8+CD57+ T cells (not recorded which) from PBMCs. The clonotype was recovered from a human donor in good health, serving as a control. The chain is built from TRBV20-1 and TRBJ1-2; D might be TRBD1 (6 bases). The CDR3 here is CSAKKGVNYGYTF. The CDR3 DNA is TGCAGTGCTAAAAAGGGGGTTAACTATGGCTACACCTTC.